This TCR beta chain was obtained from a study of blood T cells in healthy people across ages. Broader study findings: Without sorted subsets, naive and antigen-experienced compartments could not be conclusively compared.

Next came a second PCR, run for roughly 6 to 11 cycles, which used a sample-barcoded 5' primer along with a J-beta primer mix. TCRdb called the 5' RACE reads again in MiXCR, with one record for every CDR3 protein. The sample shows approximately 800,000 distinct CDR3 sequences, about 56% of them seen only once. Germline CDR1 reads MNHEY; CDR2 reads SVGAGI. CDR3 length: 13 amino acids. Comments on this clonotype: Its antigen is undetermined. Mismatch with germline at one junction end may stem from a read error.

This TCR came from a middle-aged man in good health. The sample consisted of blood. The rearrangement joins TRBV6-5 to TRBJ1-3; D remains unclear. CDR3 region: CAGSYSQGNTIYF. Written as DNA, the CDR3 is TGTGCCGGCAGTTATAGCCAGGGAAACACCATATATTTT.